Shown below are 26 T cell receptor beta chains from a single sample sequenced in a study of shared clonotypes between healthy human individuals. Libraries were prepared by immunoSEQ multiplex PCR; TCRdb keeps only in-frame clonotypes and omits some of them. The table lists 2.3 million or so clones, more than 80% of them singletons. The sequencing sample was made of naive CD4+ T cells from PBMCs. As to subset: CD45RA+ positively selected. Receptors originate from a man aged 18 to 30 in good health. Some clones in this sample may be carry-over from other donors' samples.

This sequence joins TRBV7-3 and TRBJ2-1, with 10 bases aligning to TRBD1. Germline V gene lookup returns CDR1 SGHTA and CDR2 FQGTGA. The CDR3 extends over 15 amino acids. The J segment lost 4 bases and the V segment lost 3 bases, leaving 3 bases of the junction unmatched. DNA for the CDR3: TGTGCCAGCAGCTTCGGGACAGGGGTTTACAATGAGCAGTTCTTC. It specifies CASSFGTGVYNEQFF.

A word on this clone: In the same sample, other DNA sequences code for this CDR3. The rearrangement links TRBV9 to TRBJ1-1; D unresolved. The CDR3 spans 15 residues. The germline gives CDR1 SGDLS, CDR2 YYNGEE. The ends were cut back, 0 bases at V and 0 bases at J, with 9 bases in the middle. The CDR3 reads CASSVGSGMNTEAFF. The CDR3 nucleotides are TGTGCCAGCAGCGTAGGGTCGGGGATGAACACTGAAGCTTTCTTT.

V gene TRBV2 combines with J gene TRBJ2-1; 7 bases are a match to TRBD2. The J segment lost 6 bases and the V segment lost 10 bases, leaving 12 bases of the junction unmatched. Germline V CDR1 and CDR2: SNHLY, FYNNEI. The CDR3 extends over 14 amino acids. This chain's CDR3 is CATRGRVKGNEQFF. In nucleotides, the CDR3 is TGTGCCACCCGTGGGAGGGTGAAGGGCAATGAGCAGTTCTTC.

This clone was seen a single time. The chain links TRBV11-3 to TRBJ1-1; no firm D call. V lost 5 bases and J lost 6, with 16 bases in between. The germline gives CDR1 SGHNT, CDR2 YENEEA. This CDR3 has 14 residues. This chain's CDR3 is CASSPGVGLAEAFF. CDR3 coding DNA: TGTGCCAGCAGCCCGGGAGTGGGGTTAGCTGAAGCTTTCTTT.

As concerns this clone: The same CDR3 arises from other DNA sequences in this sample as well. The gene calls are TRBV28 and TRBJ2-3, with D unresolved. This CDR3 has 13 residues. The V and J ends lost 5 bases and 1 base respectively, with 7 bases between them. The germline CDR1 and CDR2 sequences are MDHEN and SYDVKM. The CDR3 DNA follows: TGTGCCAGCAGTCTTGGAGGCACAGATACGCAGTATTTT. It codes for CASSLGGTDTQYF. The full variable domain, its missing parts supplied by reference TRBV28 and TRBJ2-3, is DVKVTQSSRYLVKRTGEKVFLECVQDMDHENMFWYRQDPGLGLRLIYFSYDVKMKEKGDIPEGYSVSREKKERFSLILESASTNQTSMYLCASSLGGTDTQYFGPGTRLTVL.

This clone has a single count. The chain joins TRBV5-1 to TRBJ2-1, with 10 nucleotides matching TRBD1. The length of the CDR3 is 15 residues. CDR1 SGHRS and CDR2 YFSETQ come from the germline V gene. V shed 4 bases and J 5 bases; nucleotides not matched to a gene: 6. The CDR3 loop reads CASSPPGQGHNEQFF. The CDR3 DNA sequence: TGCGCCAGCAGCCCACCGGGACAGGGGCACAATGAGCAGTTCTTC. The whole variable domain, remainder taken from reference TRBV5-1 and TRBJ2-1, is KAGVTQTPRYLIKTRGQQVTLSCSPISGHRSVSWYQQTPGQGLQFLFEYFSETQRNKGNFPGRFSGRQFSNSRSEMNVSTLELGDSALYLCASSPPGQGHNEQFFGPGTRLTVL.

This clone appeared a single time. This chain links TRBV28 with TRBJ1-5; 7 nucleotides line up with TRBD1. The CDR3 spans 15 residues. Trimming took 4 bases from V and 3 from J; bases not matched to a gene: 6. Looked up from germline, CDR1 is MDHEN and CDR2 is SYDVKM. This CDR3 is CASSSWGTDNQPQHF. The CDR3 bases are TGTGCCAGCAGTTCCTGGGGGACAGACAATCAGCCCCAGCATTTT. The whole variable domain, remainder taken from reference TRBV28 and TRBJ1-5, is DVKVTQSSRYLVKRTGEKVFLECVQDMDHENMFWYRQDPGLGLRLIYFSYDVKMKEKGDIPEGYSVSREKKERFSLILESASTNQTSMYLCASSSWGTDNQPQHFGDGTRLSIL.

The V and J genes are TRBV25-1 and TRBJ1-2, with a tentative D call TRBD1 (5 bases). Trimming removed 2 bases at V and 4 bases at J, with 11 bases between. The CDR3 contains 14 residues. The V gene's germline CDR1 is MGHDK and CDR2 SYGVNS. CDR3 amino acids: CASSELQDPYGYTF. In DNA form, the CDR3 reads TGTGCCAGCAGTGAACTACAGGACCCCTATGGCTACACCTTC.

J is TRBJ1-2 and V is TRBV20-1; tentatively, D is TRBD1 (6 bases). Germline V gene data show CDR1 as DFQATT and CDR2 as SNEGSKA (reference sequence). The CDR3 is 11 amino acids. V was trimmed by 5 bases and J by 4 bases, leaving 8 bases between them. Here the CDR3 reads CSAWTAYGYTF. The CDR3 DNA sequence: TGCAGTGCTTGGACAGCCTATGGCTACACCTTC.

A few counts support this clone. The same CDR3 arises from other DNA sequences in this sample as well. DNA for the CDR3: TGCGCCAGCAGCTTGAGGGGGAATACTGAAGCTTTCTTT. Encoded protein: CASSLRGNTEAFF. The gene calls are TRBV5-1 and TRBJ1-1; tentatively, D is TRBD1 (6 bases). V shed 1 base and J shed 5 bases, with 9 bases lying between them. CDR1 and CDR2 (germline): SGHRS, YFSETQ. The CDR3 has 13 residues.

V usage is TRBV5-6 and J usage is TRBJ2-1; 11 bases match TRBD1. The CDR3 extends over 15 amino acids. Per germline, CDR1 SGHDT and CDR2 YYEEEE. The V and J ends lost 5 bases and 9 bases, in that order; junction bases with no gene match: 10. CDR3 DNA: TGTGCCAGCAGTAGGACAGGGGGCGCCCGGCGTGAGCAGTTCTTC. This translates into CASSRTGGARREQFF.

The J gene is TRBJ2-7, the V gene TRBV25-1, with D possibly being TRBD1 or TRBD2 (5 bases each). Germline lookup yields CDR1 MGHDK and CDR2 SYGVNS. V dropped 5 bases and J dropped 12 bases, with 14 bases sitting between them. CDR3 size: 11 residues. The CDR3 sequence: CASSLRDRTYF. The CDR3 DNA sequence: TGTGCCAGCAGTCTCAGGGACCGGACGTACTTC.

The chain carries TRBV5-1 and TRBJ2-7, with 7 bases aligning to TRBD2. The CDR3 is made up of 17 amino acids. Germline loops: CDR1 SGHRS, CDR2 YFSETQ. The J segment lost 5 bases and the V segment lost 1 base, leaving 15 bases of the junction unmatched. CDR3 residues: CASSLSPLGEGGDEQYF. The DNA for the CDR3 is TGCGCCAGCAGCTTGTCCCCTTTGGGGGAGGGAGGGGACGAGCAGTACTTC.

The chain combines TRBV5-1 with TRBJ2-1, with D unresolved. This CDR3 spans 13 amino acids. Per the germline V gene, CDR1 is SGHRS and CDR2 is YFSETQ. V was cut by 6 bases and J by 4 bases, with 11 bases left in between. CDR3 amino acids: CASMSATYNEQFF. In DNA, the CDR3 is TGCGCCAGCATGTCGGCAACTTACAATGAGCAGTTCTTC.

The chain is built from TRBV30 and TRBJ2-1; D tentatively reads TRBD1 or TRBD2 (5 bases each). Germline V gene data show CDR1 as GTSNPN and CDR2 as SVGIG (reference sequence). The CDR3 has 19 amino acids. V shed 2 bases and J shed 7 bases, with 30 bases lying between them. CDR3 amino acids: CAWSKPPEGSALSGNEQFF. The CDR3 DNA reads as TGTGCCTGGAGTAAGCCACCTGAGGGGAGCGCCCTCAGTGGGAATGAGCAGTTCTTC.

Comment on this clone: Other DNA sequences in the sample encode the same CDR3. This chain links TRBV28 with TRBJ2-2; a possible D gene is TRBD1 (6 bases). V lost 8 bases and J lost 0, with 7 bases in between. The CDR3 runs 13 residues. Germline loops: CDR1 MDHEN, CDR2 SYDVKM. The CDR3 bases are TGTGCCAGCCGGACAGCGAACACCGGGGAGCTGTTTTTT. It is translated as CASRTANTGELFF.

This clone has only one observation. V is TRBV6-4 and J is TRBJ2-3, with no clear D. Germline CDR1 and CDR2: MRHNA and SNTAGT. V lost 6 bases to trimming and J lost 3 bases, with 16 bases between them. The CDR3 is 15 amino acids. The CDR3 DNA is TGTGCCAGCAGACCATGGGGAACCGGGACAGATACGCAGTATTTT. The encoded protein is CASRPWGTGTDTQYF.

The genes are TRBV6-5 and TRBJ1-2, with 9 nucleotides matching TRBD1. The V segment lost 2 bases and the J segment 8 bases; nucleotides outside the gene matches: 9. The CDR3 runs to 15 residues. CDR1 and CDR2 from the germline V gene are MNHEY and SVGAGI. The CDR3 reads CASSYRTQGAGGYTF. The CDR3 DNA sequence: TGTGCCAGCAGTTACCGAACACAGGGGGCTGGAGGCTACACCTTC.

This chain uses TRBV2 with TRBJ2-7; 9 nucleotides align to TRBD1. V lost 6 bases and J lost 2; bases outside the gene matches: 5. This CDR3 region has 14 residues. Germline values: CDR1 SNHLY, CDR2 FYNNEI. The CDR3 nucleotides are TGTGCCAGCAGGTCCCGGGACAGGGCCTACGAGCAGTACTTC. This encodes CASRSRDRAYEQYF.

The chain has TRBV6-5 and TRBJ2-7, with 8 bases that match TRBD1. Germline CDR1 is MNHEY and CDR2 is SVGAGI. The J segment lost 0 bases and the V segment lost 10 bases, leaving 5 bases of the junction unmatched. The CDR3 runs to 13 residues. The CDR3 loop reads CATPTGGSYEQYF. CDR3 coding DNA: TGTGCCACCCCCACAGGGGGCTCCTACGAGCAGTACTTC.

The chain is built from TRBV29-1 and TRBJ1-6; D ambiguous. V was shortened by 6 bases and J by 8 bases, with 8 bases between the two germline ends. This CDR3 is built from 11 residues. Looked up from germline, CDR1 is SQVTM and CDR2 is ANQGSEA. CDR3 DNA: TGCAGCGTCGCTAGAGATTCACCCCTCCACTTT. Translating it yields CSVARDSPLHF. Using reference TRBV29-1 and TRBJ1-6 for the parts outside the CDR3, the full variable domain is SAVISQKPSRDICQRGTSLTIQCQVDSQVTMMFWYRQQPGQSLTLIATANQGSEATYESGFVIDKFPISRPNLTFSTLTVSNMSPEDSSIYLCSVARDSPLHFGNGTRLTVT.

The gene calls are TRBV5-4 and TRBJ2-7, with D possibly being TRBD2 (6 bases). In germline, CDR1 is SGHNT, CDR2 YYREEE (reference sequence). CDR3 length equals 15 residues. Trimming cost V 4 bases and J 0 bases, with 14 bases left between them. The CDR3 here is CASSPGLVFSYEQYF. In DNA, the CDR3 is TGTGCCAGCAGCCCGGGACTTGTATTCTCCTACGAGCAGTACTTC.

The chain carries TRBV7-9 and TRBJ1-4; no reliable D call. Germline V CDR1 and CDR2: SEHNR, FQNEAQ (reference sequence). Deletions cut 5 bases from V and 6 bases from J, with 16 bases between. The CDR3 is 15 amino acids. The CDR3 region has the DNA TGTGCCAGCAGCCCTCAAGTCCACCTTGATGAAAAACTGTTTTTT. It codes for CASSPQVHLDEKLFF.

This chain uses TRBV7-9 with TRBJ1-1; 9 bases match TRBD1. This CDR3 region has 15 residues. The germline V gene has CDR1 SEHNR and CDR2 FQNEAQ (reference sequence). The V segment lost 4 bases and the J segment 1 base; nucleotides outside the gene matches: 4. CDR3 amino acids: CASSYGQGSNTEAFF. CDR3 coding DNA: TGTGCCAGCAGCTATGGACAGGGGTCGAACACTGAAGCTTTCTTT.

The V call is TRBV9, the J call TRBJ2-1; no clear D. Germline V gives CDR1 SGDLS, CDR2 YYNGEE. The CDR3 loop spans 12 amino acids. V was trimmed by 3 bases and J by 15 bases, leaving 16 bases between them. CDR3 bases: TGTGCCAGCAGCGCCCATCCCGGGCCCCCGTTCTTC. It encodes CASSAHPGPPFF.

The count of this clone is one. At the DNA level, this CDR3 is encoded by other sequences in the same sample as well. The J gene is TRBJ2-5, the V gene TRBV18; 7 bases align to TRBD1. Germline CDR1 reads KGHSH; CDR2 reads LQKENI. CDR3 length: 14 residues. J lost 3 bases, V lost 3 bases, and 4 bases had no gene match. The CDR3 DNA reads TGTGCCAGCTCACCTCGGACAGGAGAAGAGACCCAGTACTTC. Its translation: CASSPRTGEETQYF.